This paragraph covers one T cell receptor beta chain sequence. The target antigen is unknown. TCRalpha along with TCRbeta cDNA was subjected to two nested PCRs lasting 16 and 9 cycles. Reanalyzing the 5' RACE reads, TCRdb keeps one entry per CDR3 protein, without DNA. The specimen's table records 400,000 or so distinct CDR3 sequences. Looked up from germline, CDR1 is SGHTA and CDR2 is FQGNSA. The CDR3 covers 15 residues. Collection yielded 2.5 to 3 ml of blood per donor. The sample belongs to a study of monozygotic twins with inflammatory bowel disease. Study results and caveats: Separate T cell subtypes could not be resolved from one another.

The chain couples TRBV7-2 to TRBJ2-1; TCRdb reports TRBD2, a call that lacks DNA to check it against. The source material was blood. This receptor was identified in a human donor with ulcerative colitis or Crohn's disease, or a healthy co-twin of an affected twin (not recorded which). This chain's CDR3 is CASSWTSGSNVEQFF.